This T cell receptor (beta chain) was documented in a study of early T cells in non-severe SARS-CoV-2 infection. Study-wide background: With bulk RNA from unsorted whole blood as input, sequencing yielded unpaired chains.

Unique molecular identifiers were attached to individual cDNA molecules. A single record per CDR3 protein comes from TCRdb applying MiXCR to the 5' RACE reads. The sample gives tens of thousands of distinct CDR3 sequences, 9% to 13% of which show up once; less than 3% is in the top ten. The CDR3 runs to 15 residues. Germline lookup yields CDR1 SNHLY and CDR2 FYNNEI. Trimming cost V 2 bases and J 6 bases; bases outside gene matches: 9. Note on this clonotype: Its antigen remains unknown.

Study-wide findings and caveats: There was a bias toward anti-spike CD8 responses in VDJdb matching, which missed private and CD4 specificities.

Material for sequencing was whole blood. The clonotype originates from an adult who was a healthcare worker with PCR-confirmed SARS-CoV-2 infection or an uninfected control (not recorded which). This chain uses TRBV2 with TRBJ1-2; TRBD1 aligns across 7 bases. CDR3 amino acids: CASSERGQSNHGYTF. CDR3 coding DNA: TGTGCCAGCAGTGAAAGGGGACAGTCGAACCATGGCTACACCTTC.